The 5 T cell receptor beta chains given below trace back to one sample, sequenced in a study of T cell repertoires in cytomegalovirus infection. These receptors have no identified antigens. TCRdb independently ran MiXCR on the reads; one entry per CDR3 protein. The table shows tens of thousands of distinct CDR3 sequences, with roughly 44% occurring only once. Here the sequenced sample was CD8+ T cells from cultured PBMCs, taken from culture after CMV antigen stimulation. Receptor source: a human donor in good health (CMV status not recorded). Some clones in this sample may be carry-over from other donors' samples.

V is TRBV20-1 and J is TRBJ1-5; D gene unclear. With 6 bases removed from V and 2 bases from J, the gap between germline ends came to 11 bases. The CDR3 extends over 13 amino acids. Germline V gene lookup returns CDR1 DFQATT and CDR2 SNEGSKA (reference sequence). The chain's CDR3 is CSALGRGNQPQHF. The CDR3 coding sequence is TGCAGTGCGTTAGGGAGGGGCAATCAGCCCCAGCATTTT.

The V call is TRBV27, the J call TRBJ1-5; D unresolved. V dropped 3 bases and J dropped 6 bases, with 12 bases sitting between them. The CDR3 contains 14 residues. The germline gives CDR1 MNHEY, CDR2 SMNVEV (reference sequence). The CDR3 coding sequence is TGTGCCAGCAGTTTTGTGGGATCGGTTCAGCCCCAGCATTTT. As protein: CASSFVGSVQPQHF.

This sequence joins TRBV28 and TRBJ2-7; TRBD2 agrees at 11 bases. The V and J ends lost 6 bases and 0 bases, in that order; junction bases with no gene match: 13. Germline V gene data show CDR1 as MDHEN and CDR2 as SYDVKM. CDR3 size: 18 residues. The CDR3 reads CASSERYASGRSSYEQYF. DNA for the CDR3: TGTGCCAGCAGCGAAAGATACGCTAGCGGGAGGAGCTCCTACGAGCAGTACTTC.

This sequence joins TRBV9 and TRBJ1-1; 7 nucleotides line up with TRBD1. Germline CDR1 is SGDLS and CDR2 is YYNGEE. J was trimmed by 7 bases and V by 4 bases; bases with no gene match: 7. The CDR3 runs to 13 residues. CDR3 DNA sequence: TGTGCCAGCAGCCCCCGACAGGGCGGTGAAGCTTTCTTT. It is translated as CASSPRQGGEAFF.

The J gene is TRBJ2-1, the V gene TRBV27, with 7 bases fitting TRBD2. This CDR3 comprises 13 residues. Germline V gene lookup returns CDR1 MNHEY and CDR2 SMNVEV (reference sequence). With V trimmed by 2 bases and J by 10 bases, 5 bases remained unmatched. CDR3 sequence: CASSLGEGLEQFF. In DNA form, the CDR3 reads TGTGCCAGCAGTTTAGGAGAGGGACTAGAGCAGTTCTTC.